The present T cell receptor (beta chain) was sequenced within a study of blood T cell repertoires in COVID-19. The overall study: The study drew acute and convalescent COVID-19 samples from the United States, Italy and Spain.

In the original analysis: Reference gene primer amplification gave estimated nucleated cell counts. Generated by immunoSEQ multiplex PCR, the TCRdb table keeps only in-frame clones and is missing some. V, J and clone size are those of that table, while D and trimming were read from the DNA. Here the sample spans over 150,000 clones, about 85% being singletons. V lost 2 bases to trimming and J lost 7 bases; unmatched junction nucleotides: 5. From germline, CDR1 is LGHDT and CDR2 YNNKEL (reference sequence). The CDR3 has 14 amino acids. The chain combines TRBV3-1 (or the pseudogene TRBV3-2) with TRBJ1-1, with 9 bases matching TRBD1. This clonotype originated in a man aged 35-49 years with acute or convalescent COVID-19. What was sequenced was peripheral blood. The CDR3 protein is CASSQSGTGSEAFF. In DNA, the CDR3 is TGTGCCAGCAGCCAATCGGGGACAGGGAGTGAAGCTTTCTTT.